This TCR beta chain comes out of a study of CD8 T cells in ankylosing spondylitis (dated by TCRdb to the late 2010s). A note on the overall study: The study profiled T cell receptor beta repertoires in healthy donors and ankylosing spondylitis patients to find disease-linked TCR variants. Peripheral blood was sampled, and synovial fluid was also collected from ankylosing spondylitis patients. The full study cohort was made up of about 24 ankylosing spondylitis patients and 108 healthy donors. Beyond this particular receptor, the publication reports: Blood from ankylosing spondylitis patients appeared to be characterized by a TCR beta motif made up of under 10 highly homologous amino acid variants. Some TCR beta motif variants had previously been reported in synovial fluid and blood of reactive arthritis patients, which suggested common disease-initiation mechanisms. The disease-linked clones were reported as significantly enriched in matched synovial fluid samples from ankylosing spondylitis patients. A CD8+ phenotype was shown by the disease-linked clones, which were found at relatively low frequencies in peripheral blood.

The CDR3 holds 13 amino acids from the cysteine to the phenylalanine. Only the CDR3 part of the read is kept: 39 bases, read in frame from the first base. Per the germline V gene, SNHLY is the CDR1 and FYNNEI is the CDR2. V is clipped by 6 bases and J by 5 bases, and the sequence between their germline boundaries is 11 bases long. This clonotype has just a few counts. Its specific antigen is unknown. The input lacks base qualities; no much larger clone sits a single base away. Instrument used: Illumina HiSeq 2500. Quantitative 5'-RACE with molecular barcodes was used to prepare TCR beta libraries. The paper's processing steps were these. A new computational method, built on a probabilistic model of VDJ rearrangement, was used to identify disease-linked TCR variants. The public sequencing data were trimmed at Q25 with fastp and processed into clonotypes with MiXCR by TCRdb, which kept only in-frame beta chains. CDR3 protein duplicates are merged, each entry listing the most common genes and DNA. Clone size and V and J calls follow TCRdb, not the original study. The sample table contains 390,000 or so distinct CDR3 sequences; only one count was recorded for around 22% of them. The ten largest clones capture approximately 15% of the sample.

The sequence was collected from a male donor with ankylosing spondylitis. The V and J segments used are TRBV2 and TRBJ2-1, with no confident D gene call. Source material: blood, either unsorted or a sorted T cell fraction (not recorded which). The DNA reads TGTGCCAGCAGCTTCAACTATAACAATGAGCAGTTCTTC. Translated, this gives CASSFNYNNEQFF.